This note documents a single T cell receptor (beta chain) sequence. The antigen remains undetermined. V was pared by 5 bases and J by 9 bases, with 22 bases between. The CDR3 covers 15 residues. Germline V gives CDR1 SGHTA, CDR2 FQGTGA. This entry comes from a study of T cell responses to AZD1222 COVID-19 vaccine. Study results and limitations: CD4 TCRs covered the whole spike, strongest at regions 160-218 and 743-854. Reportedly, close to half of spike-specific TCRs are directed against unmutated variant regions. Just 5 to 7 people given AZD1222 tested seropositive at baseline. All repertoire sampling was performed exclusively after the peak T cell response.

Data came from immunoSEQ multiplex PCR; TCRdb stores just in-frame clones and leaves some out. Of about 120,000 clones listed, just over 90% were seen once; the top ten hold 4% to 5%. The genes are TRBV7-3 and TRBJ2-5; a possible D gene is TRBD1 (7 bases). Source: peripheral blood, taken on day 0 of AZD1222 vaccination. This clonotype was obtained from an adult in good health. DNA of the CDR3: TGTGCCAGCAGCCCGGCAGGGGGGACGGTCTGGGCCCAGTACTTC. The encoded protein is CASSPAGGTVWAQYF.